This TCR beta chain was sequenced during a study of response to subunit inactivated influenza vaccine (dated by TCRdb to the late 2010s). About the investigation overall: To follow how T cells responded to a trivalent subunit inactivated influenza vaccine, the researchers relied on deep quantitative profiling of the T cell receptor repertoire. The investigation overall reported the following: It was suggested by the authors that each seasonal influenza vaccination may recruit only a limited number of new T cells.

On this clonotype itself: Its antigen remains undetermined. Base qualities were left out, and no much larger clone turns up one base away.

Including the terminal cysteine and phenylalanine, the CDR3 comprises 16 residues. Only the CDR3 DNA is retained, 48 bases long and in frame from the first base. The junction shows trimming of 6 bases on V and 7 bases on J, and the gene matches do not reach 10 bases of it. Reading the germline V gene gives CDR1 MDHEN and CDR2 SYDVKM. The library relied on RT-PCR. The sequencing machine was an Illumina HiSeq 2500. TCRdb passed the public sequencing reads through fastp at Q25 and MiXCR, retaining productive beta sequences. Each entry is one CDR3 protein sequence, shown with its most common DNA and genes. The sample table lists almost 250,000 distinct CDR3 sequences, more than 9% of them with a count of one. Less than 8.5% of the sample rests with the top ten.

The TCR comes from a man aged 50 to 60 who received an inactivated influenza vaccine. Donor details come from another sample of the same person, matched by shared clones. The sample consisted of non-naive T cells sorted from PBMCs, taken 14 to 15 days before vaccination. This specimen's cell subset or site label, per the study, means: memory T cell fraction. The rearranged segments are TRBV28 and TRBJ2-1, with 12 central nucleotides matching TRBD2. The nucleotide sequence reads as follows: TGTGCCAGCAGCTCTCCTAGCGGGAGGGGATGGAATGAGCAGTTCTTC. It is translated as CASSSPSGRGWNEQFF. Extended through the reference TRBV28 and TRBJ2-1 proteins, this CDR3 yields the full variable domain: DVKVTQSSRYLVKRTGEKVFLECVQDMDHENMFWYRQDPGLGLRLIYFSYDVKMKEKGDIPEGYSVSREKKERFSLILESASTNQTSMYLCASSSPSGRGWNEQFFGPGTRLTVL.